The 30 T cell receptor beta chains reported below all come from one sample, sequenced in a study of cytomegalovirus exposure and HLA in healthy donors (dated by TCRdb to the late 2010s). The library was prepared using the immunoSEQ multiplex PCR assay. The multiplex PCR relied on a mix of 60 forward primers for TCR Vbeta segments and 13 reverse primers for TCR Jbeta segments. Drawn from immuneACCESS, this table holds only the in-frame rearrangements with V and J called that TCRdb kept. Clones are partly lost; checked studies trace under half to an unresolved V gene and leave the rest unexplained. This sample is represented by approximately 140,000 clones; around four fifths of them were singletons. The ten largest clones add up to under 6% of the sample. The source material was PBMCs. These receptors all stem from a woman aged 40-49 years in good health and CMV-seropositive.

This clone was seen once. The rearrangement links TRBV7-9 to TRBJ1-2; the match to TRBD1 covers 9 bases. Looked up from germline, CDR1 is SEHNR and CDR2 is FQNEAQ (reference sequence). The CDR3 has 15 amino acids. The J segment lost 0 bases and the V segment lost 5 bases, leaving 4 bases of the junction unmatched. CDR3 sequence reads: CASSQQGATNYGYTF. The CDR3 bases are TGTGCCAGCAGCCAACAGGGGGCAACTAACTATGGCTACACCTTC. The full variable domain, in which reference TRBV7-9 and TRBJ1-2 provide the parts outside the CDR3, is DTGVSQNPRHKITKRGQNVTFRCDPISEHNRLYWYRQTLGQGPEFLTYFQNEAQLEKSRLLSDRFSAERPKGSFSTLEIQRTEQGDSAMYLCASSQQGATNYGYTFGSGTRLTVV.

V is TRBV4-3 and J is TRBJ1-2, with a possible D match to TRBD1 (6 bases). Per the germline V gene, CDR1 is LGHNA and CDR2 is YSLEER. CDR3 length: 17 amino acids. Trimming removed 0 bases from V and 8 bases from J, with 22 bases in between. The CDR3 sequence is CASSQDLAGARAGGYTF. CDR3 DNA sequence: TGCGCCAGCAGCCAAGATCTAGCAGGGGCCCGTGCTGGGGGCTACACCTTC.

The chain couples TRBV28 to TRBJ2-7, with D unclear. The CDR3 consists of 15 residues. From germline, CDR1 is MDHEN and CDR2 SYDVKM. Trimming cost V 5 bases and J 0 bases, with 14 bases left between them. The CDR3 nucleotides read TGTGCCAGCAGTCGGCCGGCTAGTACCTCCTACGAGCAGTACTTC. Translated, it gives CASSRPASTSYEQYF.

The chain couples TRBV11-1 to TRBJ2-2, with unresolved D. The germline V gene has CDR1 SGHAT and CDR2 FQDESV (reference sequence). The CDR3 is 13 residues long. The germline V and J ends were trimmed by 5 bases and 7 bases, with 11 bases remaining between them. The CDR3 spells CASSPKLLGELFF. DNA of the CDR3: TGTGCCAGCAGCCCCAAACTCCTCGGGGAGCTGTTTTTT. Supplemented by reference TRBV11-1 and TRBJ2-2, the full variable domain reads EAEVAQSPRYKITEKSQAVAFWCDPISGHATLYWYRQILGQGPELLVQFQDESVVDDSQLPKDRFSAERLKGVDSTLKIQPAELGDSAMYLCASSPKLLGELFFGEGSRLTVL.

The chain carries TRBV19 and TRBJ2-6, with 8 nucleotides matching TRBD1. The J segment lost 4 bases and the V segment lost 4 bases, leaving 15 bases of the junction unmatched. The CDR3 runs 19 residues. Germline assignment: CDR1 LNHDA and CDR2 SQIVND (reference sequence). The CDR3 DNA reads TGTGCCAGTAGTACAGACAGGGGTGTGCGGGCTCCCGGGGCCAACGTCCTGACTTTC. It encodes CASSTDRGVRAPGANVLTF.

This clone came up once. The chain couples TRBV5-4 to TRBJ2-2, with TRBD2 matching over 7 bases. Per germline, CDR1 SGHNT and CDR2 YYREEE (reference sequence). Trimming at V came to 2 bases and at J to 4 bases, leaving 2 bases not matched to a gene. The CDR3 has 14 residues. In DNA form, the CDR3 reads TGTGCCAGCAGCTTTTCGGGAGGCACCGGGGAGCTGTTTTTT. This codes for CASSFSGGTGELFF.

The chain combines TRBV7-9 with TRBJ2-7; D is possibly TRBD1 (6 bases). Trimming stripped 11 bases from V and 0 bases from J, with 17 bases between. Germline CDR1 SEHNR, CDR2 FQNEAQ (reference sequence). CDR3 length equals 14 residues. The CDR3 sequence: CAGGTGSFSYEQYF. The CDR3 DNA sequence: TGTGCCGGGGGAACAGGGTCCTTCTCCTACGAGCAGTACTTC. The variable domain in full, with the rest retrieved from reference TRBV7-9 and TRBJ2-7, is DTGVSQNPRHKITKRGQNVTFRCDPISEHNRLYWYRQTLGQGPEFLTYFQNEAQLEKSRLLSDRFSAERPKGSFSTLEIQRTEQGDSAMYLCAGGTGSFSYEQYFGPGTRLTVT.

The V and J genes are TRBV7-6 and TRBJ1-5; D ambiguous. This CDR3 spans 14 amino acids. The V and J ends lost 6 bases and 0 bases respectively, with 9 bases between them. CDR1 and CDR2 from the germline V gene are SGHVS and FNYEAQ. The CDR3 is CASSPGYSNQPQHF. The CDR3 region has the DNA TGTGCCAGCAGTCCCGGGTATAGCAATCAGCCCCAGCATTTT.

V gene TRBV7-2 combines with J gene TRBJ2-3; D may be TRBD1 (6 bases). Germline V lookup: CDR1 SGHTA, CDR2 FQGNSA. V dropped 0 bases and J dropped 1 base, with 14 bases sitting between them. The CDR3 consists of 17 residues. DNA for the CDR3: TGTGCCAGCAGCTTAGCGCTTTTGGGGGCCCGCACAGATACGCAGTATTTT. It translates to CASSLALLGARTDTQYF.

Worth noting for this clone: Distinct nucleotide sequences in the sample also encode this CDR3. This chain links TRBV4-3 with TRBJ2-5; weak D call: TRBD2 (6 bases). This CDR3 has 15 residues. The V gene lost 0 bases and the J gene lost 5 bases, with 13 bases spanning the gap. From germline, CDR1 is LGHNA and CDR2 YSLEER. DNA of the CDR3: TGCGCCAGCAGCCAAGATCAGACTAGTTCCGAGACCCAGTACTTC. Translation gives CASSQDQTSSETQYF.

The chain couples TRBV27 to TRBJ1-2; no firm D call. The CDR3 consists of 14 residues. Between the trimmed V and J ends, which lost 4 bases and 10 bases, there was a span of 19 bases. Germline CDR1 reads MNHEY; CDR2 reads SMNVEV (reference sequence). CDR3 bases: TGTGCCAGCAGTTCCGCCGGGAAGGCCACTTACTACACCTTC. Translated: CASSSAGKATYYTF.

The rearrangement joins TRBV7-2 to TRBJ1-1, with D possibly matching TRBD1 (5 bases). CDR1 SGHTA and CDR2 FQGNSA come from the germline V gene. The V end was cut by 5 bases, the J end by 1 base, with 8 bases between. The CDR3 sequence is 13 residues long. CDR3 nucleotide sequence: TGTGCCAGCAGCCAAGGACAGAACACTGAAGCTTTCTTT. The encoded protein is CASSQGQNTEAFF. Together with reference TRBV7-2 and TRBJ1-1, the CDR3 gives the full variable domain: GAGVSQSPSNKVTEKGKDVELRCDPISGHTALYWYRQSLGQGLEFLIYFQGNSAPDKSGLPSDRFSAERTGGSVSTLTIQRTQQEDSAVYLCASSQGQNTEAFFGQGTRLTVV.

The CDR3 nucleotides read TGTGCCAGCAGCTTAGGCGGGACAGGCTACAATGAGCAGTTCTTC. This codes for CASSLGGTGYNEQFF. This chain uses TRBV7-6 with TRBJ2-1, with 8 bases aligning to TRBD1. CDR1 and CDR2 (germline): SGHVS, FNYEAQ. The CDR3 length is 15 residues. V was pared by 1 base and J by 3 bases, with 2 bases of the junction left unmatched.

For the CDR3, the DNA is TGCGCCAGCAGCCAAGAATCACAGGGACCCTTGGCGGAAGCTTTCTTT. This sequence encodes CASSQESQGPLAEAFF. V gene TRBV4-3 combines with J gene TRBJ1-1; tentatively, D is TRBD1 (6 bases). In germline, CDR1 is LGHNA, CDR2 YSLEER. This CDR3 has 16 amino acids. Trimming cost V 0 bases and J 8 bases, with 19 bases left between them.

The V and J genes are TRBV4-1 and TRBJ1-5; 7 bases agree with TRBD1. Germline CDR1 MGHRA, CDR2 YSYEKL. The CDR3 contains 17 residues. Trimming at V came to 4 bases and at J to 2 bases, leaving 11 bases not matched to a gene. Here the CDR3 DNA reads TGCGCCAGCAGCCCTCAGGGGGACCCTTTGGGCAATCAGCCCCAGCATTTT. Translating gives CASSPQGDPLGNQPQHF.

This clone came up once. The chain's CDR3 is CASSDSGGTTGELFF. CDR3 nucleotide sequence: TGTGCCAGTAGCGATAGCGGGGGAACCACCGGGGAGCTGTTTTTT. The chain combines TRBV19 with TRBJ2-2; TRBD2 matches at 9 bases. Germline CDR1 reads LNHDA; CDR2 reads SQIVND (reference sequence). Trimming removed 6 bases from V and 4 bases from J; junction bases left unmatched: 6. The CDR3 contains 15 residues.

The chain links TRBV6-4 to TRBJ1-3, with TRBD1 matching 7 bases. The CDR3 covers 16 residues. Losses at the gene ends were 9 bases for V and 0 bases for J; bases not matched to a gene: 11. The germline gives CDR1 MRHNA, CDR2 SNTAGT. The CDR3 DNA follows: TGTGCCAGGAGGACAGGCGAGCTAAACTCTGGAAACACCATATATTTT. This codes for CARRTGELNSGNTIYF.

The chain joins TRBV7-8 to TRBJ2-3; 12 nucleotides match TRBD2. Trimming removed 6 bases from V and 5 bases from J; junction bases left unmatched: 9. The length of the CDR3 is 16 residues. CDR1 SGHVS and CDR2 FQNEAQ come from the germline V gene. The CDR3 DNA reads TGTGCCAGCAGTTGGTCTAGCGGGGGGGCAGGAGATACGCAGTATTTT. Protein product: CASSWSSGGAGDTQYF.

This clone appeared a single time. The rearrangement uses TRBV2 and TRBJ2-7; the match to TRBD1 covers 8 bases. V lost 6 bases, J lost 0 bases, and 7 bases stayed unmatched. CDR1 and CDR2 from the germline V gene are SNHLY and FYNNEI. The CDR3 is 15 residues long. The CDR3 sequence is CASRPGQVDSYEQYF. DNA for the CDR3: TGTGCCAGCAGGCCGGGACAGGTAGACTCCTACGAGCAGTACTTC.

The V and J genes are TRBV6-1 and TRBJ2-3; TRBD1 aligns across 8 bases. The ends lost 4 bases at V and 2 bases at J; junction bases unmatched: 8. The CDR3 loop spans 16 amino acids. Germline V gene lookup returns CDR1 MNHNS and CDR2 SASEGT. CDR3 region: CASSGLRQGTTDTQYF. DNA of the CDR3: TGTGCCAGCAGTGGCCTCAGACAGGGGACCACAGATACGCAGTATTTT.

The rearrangement links TRBV7-2 to TRBJ2-7, with D possibly matching TRBD2 (5 bases). This CDR3 has 11 residues. The germline V gene encodes CDR1 SGHTA and CDR2 FQGNSA. The V end lost 5 bases, the J end lost 5 bases, and 7 bases lay between the germline ends. The CDR3, as DNA: TGTGCCAGCAGCCAGCGGAACGAGCAGTACTTC. This codes for CASSQRNEQYF.

In this sample, this clone turned up once. The CDR3, as DNA: TGTGCCAGTAGTACCCAGGTCTCTGGGGCCAACGTCCTGACTTTC. This encodes CASSTQVSGANVLTF. The chain carries TRBV19 and TRBJ2-6; D gene unclear. Germline V gene data show CDR1 as LNHDA and CDR2 as SQIVND (reference sequence). The CDR3 has 15 residues. V was cut by 4 bases and J by 0 bases, with 7 bases left in between.

The V and J genes are TRBV6-6 and TRBJ2-7, with 7 bases identical to TRBD2. Germline loops: CDR1 MNHNY, CDR2 SVGAGI (reference sequence). CDR3 length equals 15 residues. V shed 3 bases, J shed 2 bases, and the junction held 7 bases outside the gene matches. The CDR3 coding sequence is TGTGCCAGCAGTTATCCAGCGGGGACGACCTACGAGCAGTACTTC. Residues: CASSYPAGTTYEQYF.

CDR3 amino acids: CASRGGSRSETQYF. DNA of the CDR3: TGTGCCAGCAGGGGAGGATCGCGGTCGGAGACCCAGTACTTC. The chain employs TRBV6-1 and TRBJ2-5; a possible D gene is TRBD2 (6 bases). The length of the CDR3 is 14 residues. Germline V lookup: CDR1 MNHNS, CDR2 SASEGT. V was shortened by 6 bases and J by 5 bases, with 16 bases between the two germline ends.

The DNA of the CDR3 is TGTGCCAGCAGTTATACAGGTTACAATCAGCCCCAGCATTTT. Its translation is CASSYTGYNQPQHF. J is TRBJ1-5 and V is TRBV6-5, with a possible D match to TRBD1 (5 bases). The CDR3 has 14 amino acids. The V gene's germline CDR1 is MNHEY and CDR2 SVGAGI. The V and J ends lost 3 bases and 3 bases respectively, with 9 bases between them.

The chain links TRBV28 to TRBJ2-7; D might be TRBD1 (7 bases). Germline V CDR1 and CDR2: MDHEN, SYDVKM. The ends were cut back, 10 bases at V and 2 bases at J, with 18 bases in the middle. The CDR3 runs to 14 residues. The CDR3 nucleotides are TGTGCCATCCGGAATCAGGGGGGTGCCTACGAGCAGTACTTC. Translated, it gives CAIRNQGGAYEQYF.

The rearrangement joins TRBV19 to TRBJ1-1; 8 bases are a match to TRBD1. This CDR3 is 14 amino acids long. V lost 7 bases and J lost 11; bases outside the gene matches: 15. Germline V lookup: CDR1 LNHDA, CDR2 SQIVND (reference sequence). The CDR3 spells CASTSTPDRAGAFF. Written as DNA, the CDR3 is TGTGCCAGTACCTCAACCCCGGACAGGGCGGGGGCTTTCTTT.

This clone appeared a few times. This chain connects TRBV2 to TRBJ1-4; maybe TRBD1 (6 bases). Trimming removed 2 bases from V and 4 bases from J, with 14 bases in between. Germline V gives CDR1 SNHLY, CDR2 FYNNEI. There are 16 residues in the CDR3. The CDR3 loop is CASSELQGGYNEKLFF. In nucleotides, the CDR3 is TGTGCCAGCAGTGAATTACAGGGAGGGTATAATGAAAAACTGTTTTTT.

This clone has a handful of counts. The chain carries TRBV4-2 and TRBJ2-2; 9 bases match TRBD1. The CDR3 runs 15 residues. J lost 6 bases, V lost 2 bases, and 4 bases had no gene match. The V gene's germline CDR1 is LGHNA and CDR2 YNFKEQ. CDR3 in DNA: TGTGCCAGCAGCCAACCGACAGGGGGTTCCGGGGAGCTGTTTTTT. It translates to CASSQPTGGSGELFF.

The chain combines TRBV27 with TRBJ2-1, with 7 positions matching TRBD2. V lost 6 bases to trimming and J lost 12 bases; unmatched junction nucleotides: 8. In germline, CDR1 is MNHEY, CDR2 SMNVEV (reference sequence). The CDR3 contains 12 residues. For the CDR3, the DNA is TGTGCCAGCAGCCAAGCGGGATCAGGGCAGTTCTTC. It codes for CASSQAGSGQFF.